The next 20 T cell receptor beta chains were all read from a single sample in a study of control samples from healthy donors and cancer patients. Assay used: immunoSEQ multiplex PCR; TCRdb lists only in-frame clones, some missing. The data hold around 68,000 clones, with 83% observed a single time. The sample was blood. The receptors stem from a man aged 60 to 69 in good health.

In its sample, this clone was seen once. Distinct nucleotide sequences in the sample also encode this CDR3. This rearrangement joins TRBV4-2 to TRBJ1-2; no clear D gene. Trimming shortened V by 0 bases and J by 4 bases, and 12 bases separated the two germline ends. The CDR3 is 15 residues long. Germline CDR1 and CDR2: LGHNA and YNFKEQ. The DNA for the CDR3 is TGTGCCAGCAGCCAAGATCTGGGTGGGATCTATGGCTACACCTTC. It yields the protein CASSQDLGGIYGYTF.

The J gene is TRBJ2-5, the V gene TRBV5-8, with 8 nucleotides matching TRBD2. This CDR3 has 18 residues. Germline-derived CDR1 and CDR2 are SGHTS and YDEGEE. The V gene end was trimmed by 1 base and the J gene end by 3 bases; junction bases not matched to a gene: 14. Here the CDR3 reads CASSLIAGGTSKKETQYF. The CDR3, as DNA: TGTGCCAGCAGCTTGATCGCGGGAGGCACCTCAAAAAAAGAGACCCAGTACTTC.

The chain recombines TRBV7-9 with TRBJ2-7, with 10 nucleotides matching TRBD2. V lost 2 bases, J lost 0 bases, and 10 bases stayed unmatched. The CDR3 has 18 residues. Germline CDR1 SEHNR, CDR2 FQNEAQ (reference sequence). The CDR3 is CASSLSDKASGSSYEQYF. CDR3 coding DNA: TGTGCCAGCAGCTTATCGGACAAGGCTAGCGGGAGCTCCTACGAGCAGTACTTC.

In its sample, this clone was seen a few times. This chain joins TRBV9 and TRBJ2-2, with TRBD1 identical over 9 bases. Germline V gene data show CDR1 as SGDLS and CDR2 as YYNGEE. V shed 3 bases, J shed 8 bases, and the junction held 8 bases outside the gene matches. There are 15 residues in the CDR3. In DNA, the CDR3 is TGTGCCAGCAGCGAAACGACAGGGGGTGCGGGGGAGCTGTTTTTT. This encodes CASSETTGGAGELFF.

V gene TRBV1 combines with J gene TRBJ2-7. TRBV1 is labeled a pseudogene. The length of the CDR3 is 20 residues. The CDR3 loop reads CTSSRKRPKREGTLGYEQYF. The DNA for the CDR3 is TGCACCAGCAGCCGGAAGAGGCCCAAAAGAGAGGGGACCCTTGGTTACGAGCAGTACTTC.

The chain uses TRBV6-1 and TRBJ1-1; possibly TRBD1 for D (5 bases). Germline-derived CDR1 and CDR2 are MNHNS and SASEGT. The CDR3 covers 14 residues. V was pared by 2 bases and J by 5 bases, with 12 bases between. The CDR3 coding sequence is TGTGCCAGCAGTGAATGGAAGGGGAGGACTGAAGCTTTCTTT. It translates to CASSEWKGRTEAFF.

The genes are TRBV29-1 and TRBJ2-2; D gene ambiguous. The CDR3 length is 12 residues. The germline CDR1 and CDR2 sequences are SQVTM and ANQGSEA. Trimming removed 4 bases at V and 3 bases at J, with 6 bases between. The CDR3 region has the DNA TGCAGCGTTGGGTCGGACACCGGGGAGCTGTTTTTT. It encodes CSVGSDTGELFF.

The CDR3 region is CASSVGLAGIHEQYF. The CDR3 DNA follows: TGTGCCAGCAGCGTAGGACTAGCGGGAATCCACGAGCAGTACTTC. J is TRBJ2-7 and V is TRBV9, with 11 bases lining up with TRBD2. J gave up 5 bases and V 0 bases, and 4 bases lay outside the gene matches. CDR1 and CDR2 (germline): SGDLS, YYNGEE. There are 15 residues in the CDR3.

The chain recombines TRBV30 with TRBJ1-5, with unresolved D. CDR3 length: 14 residues. Deletions cut 3 bases from V and 2 bases from J, with 11 bases between. From germline, CDR1 is GTSNPN and CDR2 SVGIG (reference sequence). CDR3 in amino acids: CAWSSHGGNQPQHF. The CDR3 DNA is TGTGCCTGGAGCTCGCACGGAGGCAATCAGCCCCAGCATTTT.

The chain couples TRBV5-1 to TRBJ2-7, with TRBD1 identical over 7 bases. The CDR3 extends over 15 amino acids. V was pared by 0 bases and J by 0 bases, with 3 bases of the junction left unmatched. Germline CDR1 reads SGHRS; CDR2 reads YFSETQ. This CDR3 reads CASSLVPGGSYEQYF. CDR3 coding DNA: TGCGCCAGCAGCTTGGTTCCAGGGGGCTCCTACGAGCAGTACTTC.

This clone was detected a few times. At one of its ends the junction is not consistent with the germline gene, which may arise from a read error. This chain links TRBV11-3 with TRBJ2-2; D perhaps matches TRBD2 (5 bases). Germline CDR1 reads SGHNT; CDR2 reads YENEEA. This CDR3 region has 13 residues. The chain's CDR3 is CASSFQVSRGAVF. The CDR3 DNA is TGTGCCAGCAGCTTCCAGGTATCCCGGGGAGCTGTTTTT.

The chain joins TRBV6-5 to TRBJ2-7; TRBD1 might be the D (6 bases). CDR3 length: 14 residues. Germline CDR1 MNHEY, CDR2 SVGAGI. V lost 7 bases to trimming and J lost 0 bases, with 13 bases between them. For the CDR3, the DNA is TGTGCCAGCACGAGGGGGAGAAACTCCTACGAGCAGTACTTC. Translation: CASTRGRNSYEQYF.

This clone was picked up a small number of times. This chain uses TRBV19 with TRBJ2-7, with TRBD2 matching over 7 bases. Germline CDR1 and CDR2: LNHDA and SQIVND (reference sequence). The CDR3 length is 14 residues. Germline trimming cut 5 bases from V and 1 base from J; bases unmatched to any gene: 5. The CDR3 nucleotides read TGTGCCAGTAGTTTCGCTAGCGGATCCTACGAGCAGTACTTC. It specifies CASSFASGSYEQYF.

For the CDR3, the DNA is TGTGCCAGCACTAAGGAGGGGTCTGGGGCCAACGTCCTGACTTTC. This codes for CASTKEGSGANVLTF. V gene TRBV2 combines with J gene TRBJ2-6; D perhaps matches TRBD2 (6 bases). Germline V lookup: CDR1 SNHLY, CDR2 FYNNEI. V lost 7 bases to trimming and J lost 1 base, with 11 bases between them. The CDR3 has 15 amino acids.

V usage is TRBV7-6 and J usage is TRBJ2-1; D is uncertain. CDR3 length equals 15 residues. Germline CDR1 and CDR2: SGHVS and FNYEAQ. Trimming removed 1 base at V and 2 bases at J, with 9 bases between. This chain's CDR3 is CASSLVGLPYNEQFF. In DNA, the CDR3 is TGTGCCAGCAGCTTAGTAGGTCTACCCTACAATGAGCAGTTCTTC. Combining the CDR3 with reference TRBV7-6 and TRBJ2-1 gives the whole variable domain GAGVSQSPRYKVTKRGQDVALRCDPISGHVSLYWYRQALGQGPEFLTYFNYEAQQDKSGLPNDRFSAERPEGSISTLTIQRTEQRDSAMYRCASSLVGLPYNEQFFGPGTRLTVL.

The gene calls are TRBV7-3 and TRBJ2-3; D unresolved. V lost 5 bases, J lost 0 bases, and 9 bases lay in between. CDR1 is SGHTA, CDR2 FQGTGA, per germline. This CDR3 spans 14 amino acids. The CDR3 nucleotides are TGTGCCAGCAGCGGATCGAGTAGCACAGATACGCAGTATTTT. This codes for CASSGSSSTDTQYF.

The rearrangement links TRBV29-1 to TRBJ1-1, with TRBD1 matching over 8 bases. There are 12 residues in the CDR3. J gave up 1 base and V 7 bases, and 2 bases lay outside the gene matches. Germline loops: CDR1 SQVTM, CDR2 ANQGSEA. Here the CDR3 reads CSAGQGNTEAFF. The CDR3 nucleotides read TGCAGCGCCGGACAGGGGAACACTGAAGCTTTCTTT.

In this sample, this clone turned up once. The chain combines TRBV2 with TRBJ2-7; TRBD1 matches 8 bases. Per the germline V gene, CDR1 is SNHLY and CDR2 is FYNNEI. The V and J ends lost 6 bases and 3 bases, in that order; junction bases with no gene match: 4. The CDR3 runs to 13 residues. For the CDR3, the DNA is TGTGCCAGCAGGAGACAGGGGTTCTACGAGCAGTACTTC. This encodes CASRRQGFYEQYF.

The chain recombines TRBV7-9 with TRBJ2-7; 8 positions agree with TRBD1. The CDR3 extends over 14 amino acids. V dropped 6 bases and J dropped 6; count of bases not matched to a gene: 10. Germline values: CDR1 SEHNR, CDR2 FQNEAQ (reference sequence). Here the CDR3 reads CASSLRDRTLEQYF. Written as DNA, the CDR3 is TGTGCCAGCAGTCTCCGGGACAGGACTCTCGAGCAGTACTTC.

This rearrangement joins TRBV27 to TRBJ1-1, with D possibly matching TRBD1 (5 bases). The CDR3 is made up of 14 amino acids. With 3 bases removed from V and 0 bases from J, the gap between germline ends came to 8 bases. Germline loops: CDR1 MNHEY, CDR2 SMNVEV (reference sequence). Written as DNA, the CDR3 is TGTGCCAGCAGTTTGCAGGGAATGAACACTGAAGCTTTCTTT. Residues: CASSLQGMNTEAFF.